The T cell receptor (beta chain) described here comes from a study of T cell repertoires in cytomegalovirus infection. As to this clonotype: Antigen specificity is unknown.

TCRdb passed the reads through MiXCR, listing each CDR3 protein once. Of about 900,000 distinct CDR3 sequences in the sample, roughly 30% were seen once. J was trimmed by 0 bases and V by 4 bases; bases with no gene match: 11. The CDR3 runs 17 residues. The germline V gene encodes CDR1 MNHEY and CDR2 SMNVEV (reference sequence). This clonotype originated in a human donor in good health (CMV status not recorded). Some clones in this sample may be carry-over from other donors' samples. The starting material was cultured CD8+ T cells from PBMCs, obtained from culture after CMV antigen stimulation. This chain links TRBV27 with TRBJ1-1; 7 bases line up with TRBD1. CDR3 sequence: CASSSLRTGLMNTEAFF. The CDR3 DNA follows: TGTGCCAGCAGTTCCCTCCGGACAGGACTTATGAACACTGAAGCTTTCTTT.